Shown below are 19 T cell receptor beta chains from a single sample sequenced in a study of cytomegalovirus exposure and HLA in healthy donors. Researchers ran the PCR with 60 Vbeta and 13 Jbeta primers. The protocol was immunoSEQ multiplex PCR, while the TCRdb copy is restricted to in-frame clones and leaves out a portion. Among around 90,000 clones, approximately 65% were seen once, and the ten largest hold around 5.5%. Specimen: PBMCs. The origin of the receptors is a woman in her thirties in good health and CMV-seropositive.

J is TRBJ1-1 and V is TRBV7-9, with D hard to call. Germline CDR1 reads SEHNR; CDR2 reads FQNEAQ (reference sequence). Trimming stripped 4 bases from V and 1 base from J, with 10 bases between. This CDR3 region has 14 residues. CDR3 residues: CASSSGGQNTEAFF. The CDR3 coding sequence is TGTGCCAGCAGCTCAGGAGGGCAGAACACTGAAGCTTTCTTT.

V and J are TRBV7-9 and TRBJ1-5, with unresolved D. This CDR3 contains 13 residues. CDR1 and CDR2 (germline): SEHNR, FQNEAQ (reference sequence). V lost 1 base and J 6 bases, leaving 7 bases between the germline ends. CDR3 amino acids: CASSLGAGQPQHF. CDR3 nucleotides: TGTGCCAGCAGCTTAGGAGCAGGTCAGCCCCAGCATTTT.

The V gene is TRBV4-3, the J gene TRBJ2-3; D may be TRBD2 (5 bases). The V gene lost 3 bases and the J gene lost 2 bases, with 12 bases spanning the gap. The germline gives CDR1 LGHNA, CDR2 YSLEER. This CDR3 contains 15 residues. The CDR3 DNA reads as TGCGCCAGCAGCCAGCGGGCCCACCTCACAGATACGCAGTATTTT. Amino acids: CASSQRAHLTDTQYF.

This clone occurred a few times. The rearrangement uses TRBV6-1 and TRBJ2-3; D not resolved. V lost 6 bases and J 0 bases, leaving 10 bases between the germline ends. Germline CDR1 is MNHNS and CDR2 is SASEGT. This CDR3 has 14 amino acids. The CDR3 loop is CASREQLSTDTQYF. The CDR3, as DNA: TGTGCCAGCAGGGAACAGTTAAGCACAGATACGCAGTATTTT.

CDR3 protein: CASSQELDFIGELFF. The CDR3 DNA reads TGCGCCAGCAGCCAAGAGCTAGATTTTATCGGGGAGCTGTTTTTT. This chain joins TRBV4-3 and TRBJ2-2; D remains unclear. CDR1 is LGHNA, CDR2 YSLEER, per germline. The CDR3 is made up of 15 amino acids. V was clipped by 0 bases and J by 7 bases, with 12 bases between them.

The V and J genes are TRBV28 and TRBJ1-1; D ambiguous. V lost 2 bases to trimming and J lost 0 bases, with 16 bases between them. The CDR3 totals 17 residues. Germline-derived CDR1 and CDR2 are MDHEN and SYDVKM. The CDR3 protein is CASSLRGGSSMNTEAFF. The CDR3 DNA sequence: TGTGCCAGCAGTTTAAGAGGCGGTTCTTCAATGAACACTGAAGCTTTCTTT.

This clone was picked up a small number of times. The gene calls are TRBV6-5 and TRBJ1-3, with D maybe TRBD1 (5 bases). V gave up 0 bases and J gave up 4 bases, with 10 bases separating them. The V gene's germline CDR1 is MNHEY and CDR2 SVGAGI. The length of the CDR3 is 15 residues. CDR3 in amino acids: CASSYSGREGNTIYF. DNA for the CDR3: TGTGCCAGCAGTTACTCGGGCAGGGAAGGAAACACCATATATTTT.

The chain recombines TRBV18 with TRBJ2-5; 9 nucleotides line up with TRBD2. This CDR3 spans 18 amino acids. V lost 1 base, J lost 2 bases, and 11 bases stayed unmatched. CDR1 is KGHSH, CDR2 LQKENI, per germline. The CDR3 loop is CASSPRGMTSGSQETQYF. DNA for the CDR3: TGTGCCAGCTCACCACGGGGGATGACTAGCGGTTCTCAAGAGACCCAGTACTTC.

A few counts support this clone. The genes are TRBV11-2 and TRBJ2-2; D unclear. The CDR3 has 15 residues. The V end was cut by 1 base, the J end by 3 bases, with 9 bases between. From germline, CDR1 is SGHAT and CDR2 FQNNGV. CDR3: CASSLGRSYTGELFF. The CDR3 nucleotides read TGTGCCAGCAGCTTAGGGCGGAGCTACACCGGGGAGCTGTTTTTT.

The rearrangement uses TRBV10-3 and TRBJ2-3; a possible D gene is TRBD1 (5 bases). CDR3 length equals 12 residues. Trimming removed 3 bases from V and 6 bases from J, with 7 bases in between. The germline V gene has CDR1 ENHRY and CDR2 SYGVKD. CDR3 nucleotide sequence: TGTGCCATCAGTGAAGACAGTGATACGCAGTATTTT. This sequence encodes CAISEDSDTQYF.

The CDR3 nucleotides read TGTGCCAGCAGCTTAGTAGAACAGGGGGCGGGGCGTGCTTTCTTT. Translating it yields CASSLVEQGAGRAFF. This chain uses TRBV7-2 with TRBJ1-1, with TRBD1 matching 9 bases. The CDR3 runs 15 residues. Germline trimming cut 1 base from V and 11 bases from J; bases unmatched to any gene: 11. The germline gives CDR1 SGHTA, CDR2 FQGNSA.

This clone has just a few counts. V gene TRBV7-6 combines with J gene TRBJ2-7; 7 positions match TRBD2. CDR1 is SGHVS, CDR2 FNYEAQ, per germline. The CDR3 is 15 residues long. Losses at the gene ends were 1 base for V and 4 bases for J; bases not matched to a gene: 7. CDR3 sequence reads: CASSLVFGEGYEQYF. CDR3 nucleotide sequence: TGTGCCAGCAGCTTAGTGTTCGGGGAGGGGTACGAGCAGTACTTC. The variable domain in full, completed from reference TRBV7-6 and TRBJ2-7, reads GAGVSQSPRYKVTKRGQDVALRCDPISGHVSLYWYRQALGQGPEFLTYFNYEAQQDKSGLPNDRFSAERPEGSISTLTIQRTEQRDSAMYRCASSLVFGEGYEQYFGPGTRLTVT.

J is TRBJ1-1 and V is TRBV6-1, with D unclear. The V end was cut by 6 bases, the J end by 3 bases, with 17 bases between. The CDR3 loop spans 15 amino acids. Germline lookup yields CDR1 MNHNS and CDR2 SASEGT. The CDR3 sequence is CASSEWEVGDTEAFF. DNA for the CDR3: TGTGCCAGCAGCGAGTGGGAGGTTGGGGACACTGAAGCTTTCTTT.

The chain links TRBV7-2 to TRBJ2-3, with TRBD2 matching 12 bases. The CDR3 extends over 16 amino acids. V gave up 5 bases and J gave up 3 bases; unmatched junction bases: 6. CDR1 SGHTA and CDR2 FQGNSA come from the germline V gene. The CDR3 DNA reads TGTGCCAGCAGCGCGACTAGCGGGGGCCAAACAGATACGCAGTATTTT. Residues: CASSATSGGQTDTQYF.

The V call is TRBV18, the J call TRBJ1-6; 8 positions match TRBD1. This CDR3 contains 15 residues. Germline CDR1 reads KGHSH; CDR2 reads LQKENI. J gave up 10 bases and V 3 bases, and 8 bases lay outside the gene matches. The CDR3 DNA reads TGTGCCAGCTCACCGGGACAGGCCAATGGGTCACCCCTCCACTTT. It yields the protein CASSPGQANGSPLHF.

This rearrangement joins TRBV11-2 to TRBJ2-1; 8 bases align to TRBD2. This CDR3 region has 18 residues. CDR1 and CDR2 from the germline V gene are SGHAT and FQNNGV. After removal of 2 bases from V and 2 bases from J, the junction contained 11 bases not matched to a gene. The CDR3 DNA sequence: TGTGCCAGCAGCTTAACTAGCGGAGGTTTTAGAACCTACAATGAGCAGTTCTTC. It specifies CASSLTSGGFRTYNEQFF. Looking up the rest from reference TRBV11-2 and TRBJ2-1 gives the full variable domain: EAGVAQSPRYKIIEKRQSVAFWCNPISGHATLYWYQQILGQGPKLLIQFQNNGVVDDSQLPKDRFSAERLKGVDSTLKIQPAKLEDSAVYLCASSLTSGGFRTYNEQFFGPGTRLTVL.

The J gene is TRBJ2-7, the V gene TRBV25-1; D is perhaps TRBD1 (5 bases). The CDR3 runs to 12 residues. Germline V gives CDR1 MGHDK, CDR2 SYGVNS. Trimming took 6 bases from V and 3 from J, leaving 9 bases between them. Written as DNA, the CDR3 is TGTGCCAGCAGAGACAGAAACTACGAGCAGTACTTC. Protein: CASRDRNYEQYF.

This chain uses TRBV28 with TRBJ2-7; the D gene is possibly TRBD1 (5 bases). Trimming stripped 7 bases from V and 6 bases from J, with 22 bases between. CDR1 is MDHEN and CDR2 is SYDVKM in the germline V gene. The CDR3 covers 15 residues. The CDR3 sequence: CASTLARVKGVEQYF. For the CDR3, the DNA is TGTGCCAGCACCCTGGCCCGCGTGAAAGGGGTCGAGCAGTACTTC.

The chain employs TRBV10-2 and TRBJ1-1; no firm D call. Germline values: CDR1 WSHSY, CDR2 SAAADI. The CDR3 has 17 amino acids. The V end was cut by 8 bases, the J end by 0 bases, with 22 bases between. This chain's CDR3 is CASLRSNTWAMNTEAFF. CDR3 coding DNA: TGCGCCAGCCTACGATCCAACACCTGGGCCATGAACACTGAAGCTTTCTTT.